A single sample gave rise to the 12 T cell receptor beta chains below, sequenced in a study of T cell responses to AZD1222 COVID-19 vaccine. TCRdb keeps only in-frame clones here, not all; method: immunoSEQ multiplex PCR. The data show about 79,000 clones, 83% seen once. Sequenced material: peripheral blood, taken 28 days after the second AZD1222 dose. Source of these receptors: an adult who received the AZD1222 COVID-19 vaccine.

The chain couples TRBV2 to TRBJ1-5; TRBD1 might be the D (6 bases). The ends were cut back, 3 bases at V and 4 bases at J, with 13 bases in the middle. Germline CDR1 reads SNHLY; CDR2 reads FYNNEI. The CDR3 extends over 15 amino acids. CDR3 region: CASSEKRGLNQPQHF. The CDR3, as DNA: TGTGCCAGCAGTGAGAAACGGGGGCTAAATCAGCCCCAGCATTTT. Combining the CDR3 with reference TRBV2 and TRBJ1-5 gives the whole variable domain EPEVTQTPSHQVTQMGQEVILRCVPISNHLYFYWYRQILGQKVEFLVSFYNNEISEKSEIFDDQFSVERPDGSNFTLKIRSTKLEDSAMYFCASSEKRGLNQPQHFGDGTRLSIL.

The J gene is TRBJ1-4, the V gene TRBV6-5, with unresolved D. The CDR3 contains 14 residues. Trimming removed 0 bases from V and 5 bases from J, with 7 bases in between. The germline gives CDR1 MNHEY, CDR2 SVGAGI. Here the CDR3 reads CASSYSSPNEKLFF. The DNA of the CDR3 is TGTGCCAGCAGTTACTCGTCCCCCAATGAAAAACTGTTTTTT.

The rearrangement links TRBV12-3 or TRBV12-4 to TRBJ1-2; no clear D gene. The CDR3 totals 11 residues. V lost 6 bases and J lost 8, with 10 bases in between. Here the CDR3 reads CASRKTGGYTF. In DNA, the CDR3 is TGTGCCAGCAGAAAGACTGGGGGCTACACCTTC.

The chain carries TRBV19 and TRBJ1-5; 11 bases map to TRBD1. The junction had 13 bases not matched to a gene; V was cut back by 8 bases and J by 7 bases. The CDR3 length is 16 residues. CDR1 LNHDA and CDR2 SQIVND come from the germline V gene (reference sequence). The CDR3 DNA reads as TGTGCCAGTTCTTTACGGACAGGGGGCTTCGGGCAGCCCCAGCATTTT. It encodes CASSLRTGGFGQPQHF. Looking up the rest from reference TRBV19 and TRBJ1-5 gives the full variable domain: DGGITQSPKYLFRKEGQNVTLSCEQNLNHDAMYWYRQDPGQGLRLIYYSQIVNDFQKGDIAEGYSVSREKKESFPLTVTSAQKNPTAFYLCASSLRTGGFGQPQHFGDGTRLSIL.

This clone has a single count. J is TRBJ2-7 and V is TRBV9; D could derive from TRBD1 or TRBD2 (5 bases each). V lost 3 bases to trimming and J lost 0 bases, with 16 bases between them. This CDR3 contains 16 residues. Germline CDR1 SGDLS, CDR2 YYNGEE. CDR3 in amino acids: CASSATTGTSSYEQYF. Here the CDR3 DNA reads TGTGCCAGCAGCGCAACCACCGGGACGAGCTCCTACGAGCAGTACTTC.

In DNA, the CDR3 is TGTGCCAGCTTCCAGGGGGCAGTAAATGAAAAACTGTTTTTT. The encoded protein is CASFQGAVNEKLFF. J is TRBJ1-4 and V is TRBV18; 8 bases are shared with TRBD1. The germline CDR1 and CDR2 sequences are KGHSH and LQKENI. The CDR3 covers 14 residues. Trimming cost V 7 bases and J 5 bases; bases outside gene matches: 6.

The CDR3 here is CASSPLDVYGYTF. For the CDR3, the DNA is TGTGCCAGCTCACCACTGGACGTCTATGGCTACACCTTC. The chain has TRBV18 and TRBJ1-2; the D is unclear. The length of the CDR3 is 13 residues. Trimming took 1 base from V and 4 from J, leaving 7 bases between them. The germline V gene has CDR1 KGHSH and CDR2 LQKENI.

This clone has just a few counts. CDR3 region: CASSDSASGHNEQFF. The CDR3 nucleotides read TGTGCCAGCAGTGACTCGGCTAGCGGTCACAATGAGCAGTTCTTC. The chain joins TRBV6-4 to TRBJ2-1, with 7 bases that match TRBD2. The germline gives CDR1 MRHNA, CDR2 SNTAGT. The CDR3 extends over 15 amino acids. V was clipped by 0 bases and J by 5 bases; unmatched bases: 4.

The V and J genes are TRBV7-2 and TRBJ1-4, with D unresolved. This CDR3 region has 15 residues. Germline-derived CDR1 and CDR2 are SGHTA and FQGNSA. V lost 5 bases and J lost 0, with 10 bases in between. The CDR3 spells CASSPTAPTNEKLFF. CDR3 DNA: TGTGCCAGCAGCCCGACCGCACCAACTAATGAAAAACTGTTTTTT.

This clone has more than one count but fewer than ten. The genes are TRBV28 and TRBJ1-1; the match to TRBD1 covers 8 bases. The junction had 9 bases not matched to a gene; V was cut back by 6 bases and J by 3 bases. CDR3 size: 15 residues. Germline V CDR1 and CDR2: MDHEN, SYDVKM. The CDR3 nucleotides are TGTGCCAGCAGAGGGACAGGCAAATCTTACACTGAAGCTTTCTTT. This codes for CASRGTGKSYTEAFF.

The chain carries TRBV6-2 or TRBV6-3 and TRBJ2-7; 8 positions agree with TRBD2. The CDR3 covers 16 residues. The V gene's germline CDR1 is MNHEY and CDR2 SVGEGT. The ends lost 2 bases at V and 2 bases at J; junction bases unmatched: 8. The CDR3 bases are TGTGCCAGCAGTTACGTGGACAGCGGGAGAGCCTACGAGCAGTACTTC. Translated, it gives CASSYVDSGRAYEQYF.

The chain has TRBV4-1 and TRBJ2-1; no firm D call. V was shortened by 0 bases and J by 3 bases, with 12 bases between the two germline ends. This CDR3 is built from 16 residues. Germline loops: CDR1 MGHRA, CDR2 YSYEKL. Here the CDR3 DNA reads TGCGCCAGCAGCCAAGAAGAAAGTTCTTTCTACAATGAGCAGTTCTTC. Translating gives CASSQEESSFYNEQFF.